This T cell receptor beta chain is from a study of T cells in Graves' hyperthyroidism and ophthalmopathy. Each diagnosis drew on symptoms, thyroxine, TRAb, thyroid ultrasound and orbital computed tomography findings. Findings and caveats of the study: Most thyroid clonotypes with frequency above 0.001 were detected in blood. The authors' 13 V-J model separated ophthalmopathy from stable hyperthyroidism.

Germline lookup yields CDR1 MNHNS and CDR2 SASEGT. The CDR3 loop spans 15 amino acids. The J segment lost 4 bases and the V segment lost 2 bases, leaving 2 bases of the junction unmatched. Worth noting for this clonotype: Its antigen is currently unknown.

It was RNA transcripts that yielded the amplified TCR beta CDR3 regions. The HTBI set primed first-round TCR CDR3 RT-PCR. TCRdb re-analysed the multiplex PCR reads in MiXCR, keeping a single row per CDR3 protein. The sample has 300,000 to 450,000 distinct CDR3 sequences; 17% are singletons. The origin of this receptor is a woman under 40 with Graves' hyperthyroidism that later progressed to Graves' ophthalmopathy. The sequencing sample was made of blood. V usage is TRBV6-1 and J usage is TRBJ2-2; the match to TRBD1 covers 9 bases. CDR3: CASSEQTGGTGELFF. CDR3 DNA sequence: TGTGCCAGCAGTGAACAGACAGGGGGCACCGGGGAGCTGTTTTTT.